This TCR beta chain was identified during a study of blood T cells in healthy people across ages. Study results and limitations: Aged donors had fewer naive CD4+ cells and lower diversity than long-lived donors. In the absence of known donor CMV status, changes in expanded clonotypes were possibly confounded.

A remark on this clonotype: What it recognizes is unknown. A much larger clone differs from this one at a single base, so this may be a read error.

A second PCR, run for about 6 to 11 cycles, used a sample-barcoded 5' primer plus a J-beta primer mix. Each CDR3 protein gets one entry after TCRdb re-called the 5' RACE reads with MiXCR. Here the sample spans roughly 1,500,000 distinct CDR3 sequences, around 36% being singletons. This CDR3 has 12 amino acids. Germline V gene sequence: CDR1 MNHNY, CDR2 SVGAGI (reference sequence). This TCR came from a woman under 40 in good health. Material for sequencing was blood. The J gene is TRBJ2-1, the V gene TRBV6-6, with D hard to call. The CDR3 DNA sequence: TGTGCCAGCAGTTACCGCTACAATGAGCGGTTCTTC. Protein: CASSYRYNERFF.